The entry below gives a single T cell receptor (beta chain) sequence along with its context. CDR1 and CDR2 (germline): GTSNPN, SVGIG (reference sequence). Trimming cost V 8 bases and J 1 base, with 11 bases left between them. CDR3 size: 12 residues. The data were obtained in a study of shared clonotypes between healthy human individuals. Libraries were prepared by immunoSEQ multiplex PCR; TCRdb keeps only in-frame clonotypes and omits some of them. The table shows some 2.1 million clones, with 85% to 95% occurring only once. The rearrangement links TRBV30 to TRBJ1-1; D is possibly TRBD1 (5 bases). The sample taken for sequencing was naive CD4+ T cells sorted from blood. Specified subset: CD45RA+ positively selected. The sequence was obtained from a man younger than 35 in good health. Here the CDR3 DNA reads TGTGCCGTGGGGACCTCGAACACTGAAGCTTTCTTT. It is translated as CAVGTSNTEAFF.